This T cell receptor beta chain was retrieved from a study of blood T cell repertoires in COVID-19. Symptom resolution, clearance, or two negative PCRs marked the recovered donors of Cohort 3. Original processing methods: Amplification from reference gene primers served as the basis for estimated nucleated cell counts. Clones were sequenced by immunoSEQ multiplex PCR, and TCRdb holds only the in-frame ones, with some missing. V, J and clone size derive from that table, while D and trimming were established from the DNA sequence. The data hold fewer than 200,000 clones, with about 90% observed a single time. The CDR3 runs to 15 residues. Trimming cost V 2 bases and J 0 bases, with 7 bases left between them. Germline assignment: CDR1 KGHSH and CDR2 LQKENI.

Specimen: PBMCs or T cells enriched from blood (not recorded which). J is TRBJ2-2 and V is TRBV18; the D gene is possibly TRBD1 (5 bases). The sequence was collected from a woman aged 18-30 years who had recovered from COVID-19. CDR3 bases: TGTGCCAGCTCACCATTGACAGCGAACACCGGGGAGCTGTTTTTT. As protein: CASSPLTANTGELFF.